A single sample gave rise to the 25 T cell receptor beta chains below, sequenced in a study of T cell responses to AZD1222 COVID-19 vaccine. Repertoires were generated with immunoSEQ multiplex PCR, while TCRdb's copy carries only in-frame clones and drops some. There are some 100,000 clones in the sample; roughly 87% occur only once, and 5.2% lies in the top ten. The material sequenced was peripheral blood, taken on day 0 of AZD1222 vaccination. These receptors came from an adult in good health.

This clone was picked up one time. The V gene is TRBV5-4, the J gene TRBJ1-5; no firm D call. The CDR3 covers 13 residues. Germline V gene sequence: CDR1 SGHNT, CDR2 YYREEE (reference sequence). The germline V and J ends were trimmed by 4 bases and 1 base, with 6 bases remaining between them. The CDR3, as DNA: TGTGCCAGCAGCCTGGACAGCAATCAGCCCCAGCATTTT. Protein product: CASSLDSNQPQHF.

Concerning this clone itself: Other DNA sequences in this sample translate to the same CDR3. The CDR3 is CASSLEGTNEKLFF. DNA of the CDR3: TGTGCCAGCAGCTTGGAGGGTACCAATGAAAAACTGTTTTTT. The J gene is TRBJ1-4, the V gene TRBV5-4; no clear D gene. The CDR3 contains 14 residues. Trimming pared 0 bases from V and 5 bases from J, leaving 8 bases between. The germline gives CDR1 SGHNT, CDR2 YYREEE (reference sequence).

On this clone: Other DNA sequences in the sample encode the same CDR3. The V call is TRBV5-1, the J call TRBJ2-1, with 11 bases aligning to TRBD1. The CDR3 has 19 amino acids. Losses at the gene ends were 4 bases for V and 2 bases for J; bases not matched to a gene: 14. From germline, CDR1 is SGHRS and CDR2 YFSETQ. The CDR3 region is CASSPLRTGGHLTYNEQFF. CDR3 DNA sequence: TGCGCCAGCAGCCCCCTCCGGACAGGGGGCCATTTAACCTACAATGAGCAGTTCTTC.

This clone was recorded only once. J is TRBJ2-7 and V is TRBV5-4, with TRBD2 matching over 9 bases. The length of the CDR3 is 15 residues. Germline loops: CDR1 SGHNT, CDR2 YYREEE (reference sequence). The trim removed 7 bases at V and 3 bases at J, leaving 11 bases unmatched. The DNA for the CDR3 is TGTGCCAGCGGATCGACTAGCGGCCCCCTCTACGAGCAGTACTTC. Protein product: CASGSTSGPLYEQYF.

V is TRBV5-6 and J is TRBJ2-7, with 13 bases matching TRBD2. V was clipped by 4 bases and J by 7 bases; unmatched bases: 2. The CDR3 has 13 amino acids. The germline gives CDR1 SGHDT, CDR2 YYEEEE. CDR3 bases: TGTGCCAGCAGCCAGACTAGCGGGAGGGAGCAGTACTTC. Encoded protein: CASSQTSGREQYF.

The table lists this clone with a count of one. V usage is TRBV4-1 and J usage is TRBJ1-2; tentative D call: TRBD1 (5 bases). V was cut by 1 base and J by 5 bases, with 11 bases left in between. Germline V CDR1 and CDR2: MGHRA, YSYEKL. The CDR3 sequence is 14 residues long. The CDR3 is CASSQVARGYGYTF. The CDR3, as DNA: TGCGCCAGCAGCCAAGTCGCGCGGGGGTATGGCTACACCTTC.

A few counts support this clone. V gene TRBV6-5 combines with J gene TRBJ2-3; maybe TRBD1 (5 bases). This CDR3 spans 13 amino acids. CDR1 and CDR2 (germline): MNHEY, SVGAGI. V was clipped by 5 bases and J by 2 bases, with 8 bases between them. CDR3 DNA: TGTGCCAGCAGTAGACAGCCCACAGATACGCAGTATTTT. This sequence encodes CASSRQPTDTQYF.

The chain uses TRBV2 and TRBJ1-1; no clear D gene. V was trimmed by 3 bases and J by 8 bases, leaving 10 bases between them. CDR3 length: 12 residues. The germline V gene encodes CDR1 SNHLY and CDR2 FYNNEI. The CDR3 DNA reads TGTGCCAGCAGTGATAAGACATTCGAAGCTTTCTTT. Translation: CASSDKTFEAFF.

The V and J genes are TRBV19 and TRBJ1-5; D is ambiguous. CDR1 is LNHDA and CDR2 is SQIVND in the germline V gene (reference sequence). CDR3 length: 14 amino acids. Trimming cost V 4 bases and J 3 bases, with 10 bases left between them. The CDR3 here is CASSSRHLNQPQHF. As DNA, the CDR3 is TGTGCCAGTAGTAGTCGACACCTCAATCAGCCCCAGCATTTT.

DNA of the CDR3: TGCAGCGTTGCCCCACAGGGAAACACTGAAGCTTTCTTT. It codes for CSVAPQGNTEAFF. The J gene is TRBJ1-1, the V gene TRBV29-1; possibly TRBD1 for D (6 bases). Germline assignment: CDR1 SQVTM and CDR2 ANQGSEA. This CDR3 contains 13 residues. V lost 4 bases to trimming and J lost 2 bases, with 11 bases between them.

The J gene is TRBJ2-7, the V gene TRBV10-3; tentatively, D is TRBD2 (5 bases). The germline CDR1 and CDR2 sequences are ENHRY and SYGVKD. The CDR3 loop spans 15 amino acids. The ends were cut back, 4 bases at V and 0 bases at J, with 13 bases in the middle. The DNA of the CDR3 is TGTGCCATCAGTGGGGCCTCCGGGGTCTCCTACGAGCAGTACTTC. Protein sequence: CAISGASGVSYEQYF.

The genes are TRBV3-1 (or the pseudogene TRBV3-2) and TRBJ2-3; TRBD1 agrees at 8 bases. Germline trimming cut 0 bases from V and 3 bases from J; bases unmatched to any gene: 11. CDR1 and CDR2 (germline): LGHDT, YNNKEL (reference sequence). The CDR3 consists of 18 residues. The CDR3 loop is CASSQDGTGYFGTDTQYF. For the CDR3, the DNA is TGTGCCAGCAGCCAAGACGGGACAGGATATTTTGGGACAGATACGCAGTATTTT.

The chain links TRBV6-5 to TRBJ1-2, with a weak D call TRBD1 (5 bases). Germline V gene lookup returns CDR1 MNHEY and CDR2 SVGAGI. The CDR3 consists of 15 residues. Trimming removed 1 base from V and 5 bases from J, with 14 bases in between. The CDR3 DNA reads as TGTGCCAGCAGTTACTACCAGGGATCCGAATATGGCTACACCTTC. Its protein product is CASSYYQGSEYGYTF.

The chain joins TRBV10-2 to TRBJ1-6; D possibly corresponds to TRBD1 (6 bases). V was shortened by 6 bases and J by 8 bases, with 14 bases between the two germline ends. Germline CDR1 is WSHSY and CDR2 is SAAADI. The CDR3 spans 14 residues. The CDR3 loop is CASRYRVRDSPLHF. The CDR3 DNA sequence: TGCGCCAGCAGATACAGGGTCAGGGATTCACCCCTCCACTTT.

The CDR3 region is CASSQGQLYNEQFF. The CDR3 region has the DNA TGCGCCAGCAGCCAAGGCCAGCTCTACAATGAGCAGTTCTTC. This chain joins TRBV4-1 and TRBJ2-1; unclear D gene. Trimming cost V 1 base and J 3 bases, with 7 bases left between them. Germline V CDR1 and CDR2: MGHRA, YSYEKL. CDR3 length: 14 amino acids.

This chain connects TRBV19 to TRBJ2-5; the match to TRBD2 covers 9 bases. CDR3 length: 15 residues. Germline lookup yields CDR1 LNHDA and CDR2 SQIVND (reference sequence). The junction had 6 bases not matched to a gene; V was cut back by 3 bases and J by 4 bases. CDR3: CASSIAGGPRETQYF. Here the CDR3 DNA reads TGTGCCAGTAGTATCGCGGGGGGGCCGCGAGAGACCCAGTACTTC.

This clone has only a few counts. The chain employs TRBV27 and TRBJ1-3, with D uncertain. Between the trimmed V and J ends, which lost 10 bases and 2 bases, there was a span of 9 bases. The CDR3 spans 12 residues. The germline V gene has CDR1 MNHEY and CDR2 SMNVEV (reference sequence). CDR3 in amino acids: CATVGPGNTIYF. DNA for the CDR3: TGTGCCACCGTGGGTCCTGGAAACACCATATATTTT.

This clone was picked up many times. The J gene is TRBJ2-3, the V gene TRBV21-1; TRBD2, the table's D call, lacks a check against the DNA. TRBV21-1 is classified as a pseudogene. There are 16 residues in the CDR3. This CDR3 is CASNGLAGDRTDTQYF. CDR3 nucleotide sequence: TGTGCCAGCAACGGACTAGCGGGAGACCGGACAGATACGCAGTATTTT.

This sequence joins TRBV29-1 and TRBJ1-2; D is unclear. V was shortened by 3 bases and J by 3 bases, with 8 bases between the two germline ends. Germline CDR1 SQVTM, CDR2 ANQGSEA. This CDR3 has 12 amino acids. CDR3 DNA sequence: TGCAGCGTTGATCACCCCGACTATGGCTACACCTTC. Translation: CSVDHPDYGYTF. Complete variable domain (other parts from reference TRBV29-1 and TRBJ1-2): SAVISQKPSRDICQRGTSLTIQCQVDSQVTMMFWYRQQPGQSLTLIATANQGSEATYESGFVIDKFPISRPNLTFSTLTVSNMSPEDSSIYLCSVDHPDYGYTFGSGTRLTVV.

Written as DNA, the CDR3 is TGTGCCATAATTGATCCGGGACAGCTTAACACTGAAGCTTTCTTT. Protein: CAIIDPGQLNTEAFF. J is TRBJ1-1 and V is TRBV2, with TRBD1 matching 7 bases. Germline CDR1 reads SNHLY; CDR2 reads FYNNEI. V was pared by 10 bases and J by 2 bases, with 13 bases of the junction left unmatched. The CDR3 loop spans 15 amino acids.

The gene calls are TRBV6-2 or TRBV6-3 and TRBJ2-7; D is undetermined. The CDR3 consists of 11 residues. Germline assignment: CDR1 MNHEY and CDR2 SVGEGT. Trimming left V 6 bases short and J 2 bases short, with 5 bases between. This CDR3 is CASSSPYEQYF. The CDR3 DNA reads TGTGCCAGCAGCTCGCCCTACGAGCAGTACTTC.

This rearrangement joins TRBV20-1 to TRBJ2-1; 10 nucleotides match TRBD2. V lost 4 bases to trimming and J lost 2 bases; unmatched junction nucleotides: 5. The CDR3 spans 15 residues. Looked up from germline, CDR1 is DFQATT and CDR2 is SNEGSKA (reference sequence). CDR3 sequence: CSAIEAGGPYNEQFF. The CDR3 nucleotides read TGCAGTGCTATTGAAGCGGGAGGGCCCTACAATGAGCAGTTCTTC.

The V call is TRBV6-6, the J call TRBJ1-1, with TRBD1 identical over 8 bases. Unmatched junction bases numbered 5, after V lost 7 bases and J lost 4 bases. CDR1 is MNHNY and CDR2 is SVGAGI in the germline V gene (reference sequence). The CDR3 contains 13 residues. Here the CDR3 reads CASTATGVTEAFF. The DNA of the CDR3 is TGTGCCAGCACTGCGACAGGGGTCACTGAAGCTTTCTTT.

CDR3 protein: CASSIVTVGQPQHF. The CDR3 nucleotides are TGTGCCAGTAGTATTGTAACAGTCGGTCAGCCCCAGCATTTT. V and J are TRBV19 and TRBJ1-5, with no clear D. Trimming took off 3 bases at V and 6 bases at J, with 12 bases between the two ends. The length of the CDR3 is 14 residues. CDR1 is LNHDA and CDR2 is SQIVND in the germline V gene (reference sequence).

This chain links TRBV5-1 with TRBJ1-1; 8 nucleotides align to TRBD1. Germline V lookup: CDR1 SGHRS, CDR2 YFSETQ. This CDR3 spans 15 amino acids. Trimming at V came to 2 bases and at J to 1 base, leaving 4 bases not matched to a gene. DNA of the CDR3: TGCGCCAGCAGCTTATCCGGGACAGGGAACACTGAAGCTTTCTTT. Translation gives CASSLSGTGNTEAFF.